Listed here are 8 T cell receptor beta chains from one sample, sequenced in a study of T cell changes during pregnancy in multiple sclerosis (dated by TCRdb to between 2018 and 2020). The library came from the immunoSEQ multiplex PCR assay. What TCRdb holds here is the immuneACCESS table cut down to in-frame rearrangements. Part of the clones is not present; checked against another copy, under half of the missing clones reflect an unresolved V gene, and the others are unexplained. This sample lists some 60,000 clones; around 90% were detected once. The ten largest clones represent 2.5% to 4% of the sample. Sequencing was performed on peripheral blood, taken in the first trimester of pregnancy. Receptors were obtained from a female donor in good health, enrolled as a control in a pregnancy study.

The V gene is TRBV28, the J gene TRBJ2-2; D call uncertain. Germline values: CDR1 MDHEN, CDR2 SYDVKM. The CDR3 has 12 residues. Trimming pared 6 bases from V and 1 base from J, leaving 3 bases between. CDR3 in amino acids: CASRQNTGELFF. As DNA, the CDR3 is TGTGCCAGCAGACAGAACACCGGGGAGCTGTTTTTT.

The gene calls are TRBV27 and TRBJ2-6, with D tentatively TRBD2 (5 bases). Germline assignment: CDR1 MNHEY and CDR2 SMNVEV (reference sequence). The CDR3 extends over 14 amino acids. V was pared by 5 bases and J by 4 bases, with 9 bases between. CDR3 nucleotides: TGTGCCAGCAGTCCGCCGGGAGGGGCCAACGTCCTGACTTTC. Its translation: CASSPPGGANVLTF.

This rearrangement joins TRBV29-1 to TRBJ1-4, with D tentatively TRBD1 (6 bases). The CDR3 loop spans 14 amino acids. Between the trimmed V and J ends, which lost 7 bases and 8 bases, there was a span of 20 bases. Per the germline V gene, CDR1 is SQVTM and CDR2 is ANQGSEA. The CDR3 sequence is CSALVYREREKLFF. In nucleotides, the CDR3 is TGCAGCGCTTTGGTATACAGGGAGAGAGAAAAACTGTTTTTT.

The rearrangement uses TRBV5-1 and TRBJ2-6; 10 bases line up with TRBD1. The CDR3 contains 16 residues. V lost 3 bases and J lost 1; bases outside the gene matches: 1. Germline CDR1 is SGHRS and CDR2 is YFSETQ. CDR3 nucleotide sequence: TGCGCCAGCAGCTCGGGACAGGGGTCTGGGGCCAACGTCCTGACTTTC. This gives the protein CASSSGQGSGANVLTF.

The chain employs TRBV28 and TRBJ2-2; TRBD2 is a possible D gene (6 bases). Germline CDR1 is MDHEN and CDR2 is SYDVKM. V lost 0 bases, J lost 0 bases, and 8 bases lay in between. The CDR3 contains 16 residues. CDR3 in DNA: TGTGCCAGCAGTTTATGGGGCGGGACGAACACCGGGGAGCTGTTTTTT. This gives the protein CASSLWGGTNTGELFF.

The chain links TRBV30 to TRBJ2-7; TRBD1 might be the D (5 bases). Germline V CDR1 and CDR2: GTSNPN, SVGIG (reference sequence). The V end was cut by 2 bases, the J end by 5 bases, with 13 bases between. This CDR3 has 13 residues. This chain's CDR3 is CAWSRSGKHEQYF. The CDR3 DNA follows: TGTGCCTGGAGTCGGTCAGGGAAACACGAGCAGTACTTC.

This chain uses TRBV11-2 with TRBJ1-2; D is uncertain. The CDR3 sequence is 15 residues long. The V gene's germline CDR1 is SGHAT and CDR2 FQNNGV. The V end lost 5 bases, the J end lost 4 bases, and 17 bases lay between the germline ends. In nucleotides, the CDR3 is TGTGCCAGCAGCGCAACTCAGGAGGATTTCTATGGCTACACCTTC. Its protein is CASSATQEDFYGYTF.

The V gene is TRBV5-1, the J gene TRBJ2-5; 10 bases are shared with TRBD1. Trimming cost V 4 bases and J 5 bases; bases outside gene matches: 11. Germline V lookup: CDR1 SGHRS, CDR2 YFSETQ. CDR3 length equals 16 residues. The CDR3 region is CASSPAGGTGVETQYF. The CDR3 bases are TGCGCCAGCAGCCCGGCAGGGGGGACAGGGGTGGAGACCCAGTACTTC.